The 29 T cell receptor beta chains in this list originate from one sample, sequenced in a study of cytomegalovirus exposure and HLA in healthy donors. Primers included in the PCR were 60 Vbeta and 13 Jbeta primers. The assay was immunoSEQ multiplex PCR, and TCRdb's table has in-frame clones only and misses some. The sample has about 84,000 clones; about three quarters are singletons. Sequencing was carried out using PBMCs. The origin of the receptors is a male donor in good health and CMV-seropositive.

This chain links TRBV20-1 with TRBJ1-1, with a tentative D call TRBD1 (5 bases). CDR1 and CDR2 (germline): DFQATT, SNEGSKA (reference sequence). CDR3 length: 11 residues. V was shortened by 8 bases and J by 1 base, with 8 bases between the two germline ends. CDR3 coding DNA: TGCAGTCCGACAGAGAACACTGAAGCTTTCTTT. Residues: CSPTENTEAFF.

V is TRBV11-2 and J is TRBJ1-4, with 9 positions matching TRBD1. V trimming: 5 bases; J trimming: 5 bases; junction bases outside the gene matches: 6. CDR3 length: 15 amino acids. Germline CDR1 is SGHAT and CDR2 is FQNNGV. Here the CDR3 reads CASSLAGTGNEKLFF. The CDR3 DNA is TGTGCCAGCAGCCTCGCCGGGACAGGGAATGAAAAACTGTTTTTT. The variable domain in full, with the rest retrieved from reference TRBV11-2 and TRBJ1-4, is EAGVAQSPRYKIIEKRQSVAFWCNPISGHATLYWYQQILGQGPKLLIQFQNNGVVDDSQLPKDRFSAERLKGVDSTLKIQPAKLEDSAVYLCASSLAGTGNEKLFFGSGTQLSVL.

This clone has only one observation. The chain joins TRBV11-1 to TRBJ2-7; D might be TRBD2 (5 bases). Trimming left V 1 base short and J 1 base short, with 11 bases between. Germline V gene sequence: CDR1 SGHAT, CDR2 FQDESV (reference sequence). This CDR3 region has 15 residues. CDR3 in amino acids: CASSLEASPSYEQYF. The CDR3, as DNA: TGTGCCAGCAGCTTAGAGGCTAGCCCGTCCTACGAGCAGTACTTC.

V usage is TRBV6-6 and J usage is TRBJ2-7, with TRBD2 as a possible D gene (5 bases). The CDR3 is made up of 12 amino acids. Germline V gene data show CDR1 as MNHNY and CDR2 as SVGAGI (reference sequence). V was clipped by 6 bases and J by 6 bases, with 12 bases between them. CDR3 DNA: TGTGCCAGCAGCTGGGAGAGCCGCGAGCAGTACTTC. It codes for CASSWESREQYF.

This clone has more than one count but fewer than ten. The J gene is TRBJ1-1, the V gene TRBV2; 11 positions agree with TRBD1. Germline V gene lookup returns CDR1 SNHLY and CDR2 FYNNEI. The CDR3 is 19 amino acids. V shed 6 bases, J shed 6 bases, and the junction held 21 bases outside the gene matches. Written as DNA, the CDR3 is TGTGCCAGCAGAGGCGCCCCCGGGACAGGGGGAAAGAGGGCGGCTGAAGCTTTCTTT. It is translated as CASRGAPGTGGKRAAEAFF.

A few counts support this clone. This sequence joins TRBV28 and TRBJ2-7; 8 bases match TRBD1. CDR1 is MDHEN and CDR2 is SYDVKM in the germline V gene. This CDR3 is 12 amino acids long. The V segment lost 0 bases and the J segment 9 bases; nucleotides outside the gene matches: 1. Here the CDR3 reads CASSLWGTGQYF. The CDR3 DNA reads TGTGCCAGCAGTTTATGGGGGACAGGGCAGTACTTC.

This clone was observed a handful of times. The chain employs TRBV27 and TRBJ2-2, with D possibly being TRBD1 (5 bases). The CDR3 is made up of 20 amino acids. With 2 bases removed from V and 1 base from J, the gap between germline ends came to 23 bases. Germline lookup yields CDR1 MNHEY and CDR2 SMNVEV (reference sequence). Here the CDR3 DNA reads TGTGCCAGCAGTTTACTCAAGGAAGATTGGCCAGGGTTGAACACCGGGGAGCTGTTTTTT. This translates into CASSLLKEDWPGLNTGELFF.

The chain links TRBV27 to TRBJ2-7; 9 bases align to TRBD2. With 6 bases clipped from V and 2 bases from J, the junction kept 14 bases outside the gene matches. In germline, CDR1 is MNHEY, CDR2 SMNVEV (reference sequence). The CDR3 length is 17 residues. CDR3 residues: CASRRLAGEMRTYEQYF. DNA of the CDR3: TGTGCCAGCAGGCGTTTAGCGGGAGAAATGAGGACCTACGAGCAGTACTTC.

The rearrangement links TRBV28 to TRBJ2-7, with TRBD2 identical over 11 bases. The CDR3 consists of 14 residues. CDR1 is MDHEN, CDR2 SYDVKM, per germline. With 7 bases clipped from V and 1 base from J, the junction kept 3 bases outside the gene matches. CDR3: CASTRLAGSYEQYF. In nucleotides, the CDR3 is TGTGCCAGCACCCGACTAGCGGGATCCTACGAGCAGTACTTC.

J is TRBJ2-7 and V is TRBV29-1, with TRBD1 matching over 8 bases. V shed 7 bases and J 7 bases; nucleotides not matched to a gene: 15. Germline loops: CDR1 SQVTM, CDR2 ANQGSEA. The CDR3 runs to 14 residues. The CDR3 nucleotides read TGCAGCGCCTCGAGAGGGACAGGAGGTGAAGAGCAGTACTTC. Its protein product is CSASRGTGGEEQYF.

This clone was picked up one time. The genes are TRBV10-3 and TRBJ2-2; 7 bases align to TRBD1. V gave up 5 bases and J gave up 9 bases; unmatched junction bases: 3. The CDR3 length is 12 residues. Germline V gives CDR1 ENHRY, CDR2 SYGVKD. As DNA, the CDR3 is TGTGCCATCAGTAGGACAGGCCGGGAGCTGTTTTTT. Encoded protein: CAISRTGRELFF.

The chain recombines TRBV25-1 with TRBJ1-1; D unclear. The CDR3 runs to 12 residues. V lost 10 bases to trimming and J lost 1 base, with 10 bases between them. Germline V gene sequence: CDR1 MGHDK, CDR2 SYGVNS. In nucleotides, the CDR3 is TGTGCCACCACCACGCGGAACACTGAAGCTTTCTTT. Residues: CATTTRNTEAFF. Filled out from reference TRBV25-1 and TRBJ1-1, the complete variable domain reads EADIYQTPRYLVIGTGKKITLECSQTMGHDKMYWYQQDPGMELHLIHYSYGVNSTEKGDLSSESTVSRIRTEHFPLTLESARPSHTSQYLCATTTRNTEAFFGQGTRLTVV.

This chain connects TRBV6-6 to TRBJ2-1, with TRBD2 matching 12 bases. V lost 4 bases, J lost 7 bases, and 2 bases stayed unmatched. This CDR3 spans 14 amino acids. From germline, CDR1 is MNHNY and CDR2 SVGAGI (reference sequence). The CDR3 protein is CASSSSGRGNEQFF. The CDR3 DNA sequence: TGTGCCAGCAGTTCTAGCGGGAGGGGTAATGAGCAGTTCTTC.

This clone has a handful of counts. The same CDR3 arises from other DNA sequences in this sample as well. The rearrangement joins TRBV7-2 to TRBJ2-1; 12 bases are a match to TRBD2. This CDR3 spans 18 amino acids. Germline V gives CDR1 SGHTA, CDR2 FQGNSA. J gave up 4 bases and V 1 base, and 8 bases lay outside the gene matches. The CDR3 loop reads CASSLEGTSGRFYNEQFF. DNA for the CDR3: TGTGCCAGCAGCTTAGAGGGGACTAGCGGGCGGTTTTACAATGAGCAGTTCTTC.

The CDR3: CASSLGLALEQYF. CDR3 sequence (DNA): TGTGCCAGCAGTTTAGGACTAGCGCTCGAGCAGTACTTC. The J gene is TRBJ2-7, the V gene TRBV27, with TRBD2 matching 9 bases. The CDR3 has 13 amino acids. After removal of 2 bases from V and 6 bases from J, the junction contained 2 bases not matched to a gene. CDR1 is MNHEY and CDR2 is SMNVEV in the germline V gene (reference sequence).

V gene TRBV9 combines with J gene TRBJ1-1; the D gene is possibly TRBD1 (5 bases). There are 16 residues in the CDR3. V lost 3 bases and J lost 11, with 26 bases in between. The germline V gene encodes CDR1 SGDLS and CDR2 YYNGEE. The CDR3 is CASSASPGGLIDLAFF. CDR3 bases: TGTGCCAGCAGCGCAAGTCCGGGGGGATTAATTGACTTGGCTTTCTTT.

This chain joins TRBV7-2 and TRBJ1-5; possibly TRBD1 for D (5 bases). CDR3 length equals 15 residues. Germline loops: CDR1 SGHTA, CDR2 FQGNSA. The ends were cut back, 1 base at V and 6 bases at J, with 13 bases in the middle. The CDR3 spells CASSLGGREGQPQHF. The CDR3 DNA sequence: TGTGCCAGCAGCTTAGGCGGCAGGGAGGGTCAGCCCCAGCATTTT.

The chain couples TRBV18 to TRBJ1-4, with 7 bases matching TRBD1. Per the germline V gene, CDR1 is KGHSH and CDR2 is LQKENI. V lost 9 bases, J lost 3 bases, and 7 bases stayed unmatched. The CDR3 sequence is 14 residues long. CDR3 loop: CASRQGRSNEKLFF. The CDR3, as DNA: TGTGCCAGTAGACAGGGAAGGTCTAATGAAAAACTGTTTTTT.

The V gene is TRBV18, the J gene TRBJ2-5; D ambiguous. Trimming left V 1 base short and J 1 base short, with 7 bases between. There are 14 residues in the CDR3. Germline values: CDR1 KGHSH, CDR2 LQKENI. The CDR3 loop reads CASSPRRIQETQYF. The DNA of the CDR3 is TGTGCCAGCTCACCACGTCGTATCCAAGAGACCCAGTACTTC.

This clone occurred a few times. V gene TRBV2 combines with J gene TRBJ2-1; the match to TRBD1 covers 8 bases. V was clipped by 8 bases and J by 8 bases; unmatched bases: 11. The CDR3 covers 14 residues. Germline V lookup: CDR1 SNHLY, CDR2 FYNNEI. In DNA form, the CDR3 reads TGTGCCAGCCTCTGGACAGGGATTATGGATGAGCAGTTCTTC. It is translated as CASLWTGIMDEQFF.

The table lists this clone with a count of one. The chain joins TRBV9 to TRBJ2-5, with 13 bases lining up with TRBD2. The germline V gene encodes CDR1 SGDLS and CDR2 YYNGEE. The CDR3 contains 17 residues. The V segment lost 0 bases and the J segment 4 bases; nucleotides outside the gene matches: 6. This chain's CDR3 is CASSVGGTSGNRETQYF. CDR3 DNA sequence: TGTGCCAGCAGCGTAGGTGGGACTAGCGGGAACCGAGAGACCCAGTACTTC.

The chain recombines TRBV4-2 with TRBJ2-2; a weak D match, TRBD2 (6 bases). From germline, CDR1 is LGHNA and CDR2 YNFKEQ. Trimming took 3 bases from V and 1 from J, leaving 24 bases between them. The CDR3 is 20 residues long. The CDR3 DNA follows: TGTGCCAGCAGCCATGCCGGGACTTTCTCAACCTTACTGAACACCGGGGAGCTGTTTTTT. It codes for CASSHAGTFSTLLNTGELFF.

V usage is TRBV19 and J usage is TRBJ1-5; 10 bases match TRBD1. CDR3 length: 15 amino acids. Germline V gene sequence: CDR1 LNHDA, CDR2 SQIVND (reference sequence). V dropped 5 bases and J dropped 6; count of bases not matched to a gene: 7. The CDR3 is CASSPGQGSFQPQHF. Written as DNA, the CDR3 is TGTGCCAGTAGTCCGGGACAGGGGAGTTTTCAGCCCCAGCATTTT.

The chain uses TRBV28 and TRBJ2-3; 10 nucleotides align to TRBD2. The germline V gene encodes CDR1 MDHEN and CDR2 SYDVKM. The CDR3 is 15 amino acids. V gave up 6 bases and J gave up 6 bases; unmatched junction bases: 9. The CDR3 DNA reads as TGTGCCAGCAGCCGCCAGCGGGAGGGTCTCGATACGCAGTATTTT. It translates to CASSRQREGLDTQYF.

The V and J genes are TRBV25-1 and TRBJ2-2; D gene unclear. Per the germline V gene, CDR1 is MGHDK and CDR2 is SYGVNS. V dropped 3 bases and J dropped 4 bases, with 9 bases sitting between them. The CDR3 is 14 residues long. The CDR3 sequence is CASSDPEATGELFF. The DNA of the CDR3 is TGTGCCAGCAGTGACCCAGAGGCCACCGGGGAGCTGTTTTTT. Filled out from reference TRBV25-1 and TRBJ2-2, the complete variable domain reads EADIYQTPRYLVIGTGKKITLECSQTMGHDKMYWYQQDPGMELHLIHYSYGVNSTEKGDLSSESTVSRIRTEHFPLTLESARPSHTSQYLCASSDPEATGELFFGEGSRLTVL.

The chain is built from TRBV4-1 and TRBJ1-4; 8 bases fit TRBD1. The CDR3 length is 15 residues. V lost 2 bases and J lost 5; bases outside the gene matches: 4. Germline CDR1 and CDR2: MGHRA and YSYEKL. The CDR3 loop reads CASSQTGQGNEKLFF. Here the CDR3 DNA reads TGCGCCAGCAGCCAAACCGGACAGGGCAATGAAAAACTGTTTTTT.

This chain joins TRBV15 and TRBJ1-1, with TRBD1 identical over 11 bases. The V segment lost 3 bases and the J segment 1 base; nucleotides outside the gene matches: 1. Germline CDR1 and CDR2: LNHNV and YYDKDF (reference sequence). The CDR3 contains 15 residues. Here the CDR3 DNA reads TGTGCCACCAGCAGCGGGACAGGGGGGAACACTGAAGCTTTCTTT. As protein: CATSSGTGGNTEAFF. Full variable domain (remainder filled in from reference TRBV15 and TRBJ1-1): DAMVIQNPRYQVTQFGKPVTLSCSQTLNHNVMYWYQQKSSQAPKLLFHYYDKDFNNEADTPDNFQSRRPNTSFCFLDIRSPGLGDTAMYLCATSSGTGGNTEAFFGQGTRLTVV.

The chain is built from TRBV7-6 and TRBJ2-2; perhaps TRBD2 as D (5 bases). Germline-derived CDR1 and CDR2 are SGHVS and FNYEAQ. The CDR3 loop spans 15 amino acids. Trimming removed 6 bases from V and 6 bases from J, with 17 bases in between. The CDR3 here is CASRNGITAAGELFF. The CDR3 DNA reads TGTGCCAGCAGGAACGGGATTACCGCTGCCGGGGAGCTGTTTTTT. Combining the CDR3 with reference TRBV7-6 and TRBJ2-2 gives the whole variable domain GAGVSQSPRYKVTKRGQDVALRCDPISGHVSLYWYRQALGQGPEFLTYFNYEAQQDKSGLPNDRFSAERPEGSISTLTIQRTEQRDSAMYRCASRNGITAAGELFFGEGSRLTVL.

The chain employs TRBV27 and TRBJ2-7, with 8 nucleotides matching TRBD1. CDR1 is MNHEY, CDR2 SMNVEV, per germline (reference sequence). J was trimmed by 1 base and V by 2 bases; bases with no gene match: 10. This CDR3 spans 17 amino acids. CDR3 amino acids: CASSLIGLGDRSYEQYF. The CDR3 nucleotides are TGTGCCAGCAGTTTAATAGGGTTGGGGGACAGGTCCTACGAGCAGTACTTC.